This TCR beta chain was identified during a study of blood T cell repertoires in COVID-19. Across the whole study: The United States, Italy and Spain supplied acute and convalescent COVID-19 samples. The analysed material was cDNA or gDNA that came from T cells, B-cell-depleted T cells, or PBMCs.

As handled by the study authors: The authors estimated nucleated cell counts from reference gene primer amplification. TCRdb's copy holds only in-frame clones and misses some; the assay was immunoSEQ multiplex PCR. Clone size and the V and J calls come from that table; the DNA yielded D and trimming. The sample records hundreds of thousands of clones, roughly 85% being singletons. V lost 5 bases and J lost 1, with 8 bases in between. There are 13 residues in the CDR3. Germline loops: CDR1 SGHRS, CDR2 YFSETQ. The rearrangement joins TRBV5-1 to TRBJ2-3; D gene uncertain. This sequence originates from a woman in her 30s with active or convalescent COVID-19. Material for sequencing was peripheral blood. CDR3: CASSSPGTDTQYF. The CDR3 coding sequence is TGCGCCAGCAGTAGCCCCGGCACAGATACGCAGTATTTT.